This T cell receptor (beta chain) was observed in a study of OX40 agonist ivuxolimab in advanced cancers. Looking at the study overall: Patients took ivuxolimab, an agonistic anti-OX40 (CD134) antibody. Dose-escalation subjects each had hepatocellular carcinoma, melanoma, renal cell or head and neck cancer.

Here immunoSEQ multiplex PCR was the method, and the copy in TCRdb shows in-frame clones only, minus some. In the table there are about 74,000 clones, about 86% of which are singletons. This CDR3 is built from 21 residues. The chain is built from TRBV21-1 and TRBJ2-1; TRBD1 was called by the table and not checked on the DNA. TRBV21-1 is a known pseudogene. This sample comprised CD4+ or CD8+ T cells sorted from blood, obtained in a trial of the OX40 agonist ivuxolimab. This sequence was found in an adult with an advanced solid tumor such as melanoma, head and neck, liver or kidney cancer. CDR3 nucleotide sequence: TGTGCCAGCAGCAAATCCCCCTGTGTCAGGGGGCCCCCTCGGGACTACAATGAGCAGTTCTTC. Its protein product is CASSKSPCVRGPPRDYNEQFF.